This TCR beta chain was recovered during a study of blood T cell repertoires in COVID-19. On the study more broadly: The samples span acute and convalescent COVID-19 from the United States, Italy and Spain. T cells, B-cell-depleted T cells, or PBMCs provided the cDNA or gDNA that served as material.

V was trimmed by 7 bases and J by 8 bases, leaving 17 bases between them. CDR3 size: 13 residues. Per the germline V gene, CDR1 is SNHLY and CDR2 is FYNNEI. This clone came up a few times. The authors' processing: Estimation of nucleated cell counts relied on the amplification of reference gene primers. Profiled with immunoSEQ multiplex PCR; TCRdb holds only in-frame clones, not every one. V, J and clone size derive from that table, while D and trimming were established from the DNA sequence. The repertoire includes about 72,000 clones, over 80% of them detected once, and 18% sits in the top ten. This sequence originates from a human donor in a cohort sampled during active COVID-19. V gene TRBV2 combines with J gene TRBJ1-1; D might be TRBD1 (5 bases). The sample was peripheral blood. In DNA form, the CDR3 reads TGTGCCAGCAACCTACAGGCGTCCCTAGAAGCTTTCTTT. Translation: CASNLQASLEAFF.